The present T cell receptor (beta chain) was sequenced within a study of T cells in Graves' hyperthyroidism and ophthalmopathy. Regarding the study as a whole: A 13 V-J signature model discriminated ophthalmopathy versus stable hyperthyroidism. Ophthalmopathy was identified by the model a median about 6 months ahead of onset.

Those patients with uncontrolled infection, other autoimmune disease, pregnancy or lactation were excluded. Clinicians diagnosed patients from clinical symptoms, serum thyroxine and TRAb, thyroid ultrasound and orbital computed tomography. On this clonotype: Its antigen is still unknown.

TCR beta CDR3 regions were amplified from RNA transcripts. Primed by the HTBI set, a first-round RT-PCR was run on the TCR CDR3. TCRdb reprocessed the multiplex PCR reads with MiXCR, giving one entry per CDR3 protein. The table shows 550,000 to 600,000 distinct CDR3 sequences, with under 60% occurring only once. Germline V gene sequence: CDR1 LGHNT, CDR2 FRNRAP. The germline V and J ends were trimmed by 3 bases and 4 bases, with 13 bases remaining between them. CDR3 length equals 15 residues. Sequenced: peripheral blood or thyroid tissue (not recorded which). This sequence was found in an adult woman with Graves' disease, either hyperthyroidism or ophthalmopathy (not recorded which). This rearrangement joins TRBV12-5 to TRBJ1-5; maybe TRBD1 (5 bases). The CDR3 bases are TGTGCTAGTGGTTTAAGTTCCGGGACTAATCAGCCCCAGCATTTT. This sequence encodes CASGLSSGTNQPQHF.